The entry below describes one T cell receptor beta chain. Its target is not known. CDR1 is MDHEN, CDR2 SYDVKM, per germline. This CDR3 comprises 16 residues. V was clipped by 7 bases and J by 5 bases, with 20 bases between them. The record originates from a study of shared clonotypes between healthy human individuals. Study-level results: When compared with the clonotypes that were shared by all four sorted-subset donors, the non-shared clonotypes turned out to have lower generation probabilities.

Every subset had its genomic DNA shared out evenly among several immunoSEQ plates. Measured with immunoSEQ multiplex PCR; TCRdb has only the in-frame clones, and not every one. This sample has some 1.1 million clones, with about 72% found just once. The specimen sequenced was memory CD4+ T cells from PBMCs. Subset given: CD45RA-negative fraction. The chain employs TRBV28 and TRBJ1-4; possible D gene TRBD1, 5 bases. This TCR was sampled from a man between 18 and 35 years old in good health. Some clones in this sample may be carry-over from other donors' samples. In DNA form, the CDR3 reads TGTGCCAGCATCCATTCCCCGGGACGGCAGAATGAAAAACTGTTTTTT. Amino acids: CASIHSPGRQNEKLFF.